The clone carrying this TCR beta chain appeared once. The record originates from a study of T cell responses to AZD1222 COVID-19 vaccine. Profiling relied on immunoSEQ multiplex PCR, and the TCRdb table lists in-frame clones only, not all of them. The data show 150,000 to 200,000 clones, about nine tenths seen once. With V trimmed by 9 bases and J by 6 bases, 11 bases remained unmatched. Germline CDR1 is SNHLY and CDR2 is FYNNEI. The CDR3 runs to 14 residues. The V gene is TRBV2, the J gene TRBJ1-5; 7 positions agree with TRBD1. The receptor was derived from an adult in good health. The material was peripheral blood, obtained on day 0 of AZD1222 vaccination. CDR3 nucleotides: TGTGCCAGGGGAACCGGGACAGCTGGTCAGCCCCAGCATTTT. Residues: CARGTGTAGQPQHF. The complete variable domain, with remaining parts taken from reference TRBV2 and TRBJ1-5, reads EPEVTQTPSHQVTQMGQEVILRCVPISNHLYFYWYRQILGQKVEFLVSFYNNEISEKSEIFDDQFSVERPDGSNFTLKIRSTKLEDSAMYFCARGTGTAGQPQHFGDGTRLSIL.